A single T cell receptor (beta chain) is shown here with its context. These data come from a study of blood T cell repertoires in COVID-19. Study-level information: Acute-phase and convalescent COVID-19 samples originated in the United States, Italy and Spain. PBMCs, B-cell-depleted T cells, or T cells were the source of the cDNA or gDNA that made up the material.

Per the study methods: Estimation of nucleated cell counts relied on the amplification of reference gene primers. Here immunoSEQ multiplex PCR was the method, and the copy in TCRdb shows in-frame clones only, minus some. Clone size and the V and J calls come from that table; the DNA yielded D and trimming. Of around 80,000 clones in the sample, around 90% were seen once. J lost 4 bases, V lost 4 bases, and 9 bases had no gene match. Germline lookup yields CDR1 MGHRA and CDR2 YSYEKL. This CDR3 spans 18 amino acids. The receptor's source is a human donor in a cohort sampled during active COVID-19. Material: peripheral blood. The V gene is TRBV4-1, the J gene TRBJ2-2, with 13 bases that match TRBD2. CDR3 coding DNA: TGCGCCAGCAGCCCTCTCGGACTAGCGGGGGTAACCACCGGGGAGCTGTTTTTT. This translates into CASSPLGLAGVTTGELFF.